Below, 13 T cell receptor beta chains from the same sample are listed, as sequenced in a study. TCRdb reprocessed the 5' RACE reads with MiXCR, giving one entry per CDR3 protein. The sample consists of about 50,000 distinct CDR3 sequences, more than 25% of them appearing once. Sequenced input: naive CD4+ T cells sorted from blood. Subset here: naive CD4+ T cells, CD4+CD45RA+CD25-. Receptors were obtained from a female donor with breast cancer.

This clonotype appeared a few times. In nucleotides, the CDR3 is TGTGCCAGCAACCCAGCAGGGGGGCCCTACGAGCAGTACTTC. As protein: CASNPAGGPYEQYF. V gene TRBV6-1 combines with J gene TRBJ2-7; D may be TRBD1 (7 bases). Germline V gives CDR1 MNHNS, CDR2 SASEGT. This CDR3 comprises 14 residues. The V gene lost 7 bases and the J gene lost 2 bases, with 15 bases spanning the gap.

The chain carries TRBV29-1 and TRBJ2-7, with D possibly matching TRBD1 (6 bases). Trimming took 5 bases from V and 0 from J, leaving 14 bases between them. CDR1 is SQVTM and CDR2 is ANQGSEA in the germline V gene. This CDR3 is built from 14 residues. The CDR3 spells CSVLRGGSSYEQYF. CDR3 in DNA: TGCAGCGTTTTGAGAGGGGGAAGCTCCTACGAGCAGTACTTC.

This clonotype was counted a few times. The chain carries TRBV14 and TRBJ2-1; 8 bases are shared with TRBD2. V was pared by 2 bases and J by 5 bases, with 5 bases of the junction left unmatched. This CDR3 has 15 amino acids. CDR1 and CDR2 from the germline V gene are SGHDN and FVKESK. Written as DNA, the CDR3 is TGTGCCAGCAGCCAAAGGACGGGAGGGCACAATGAGCAGTTCTTC. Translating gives CASSQRTGGHNEQFF. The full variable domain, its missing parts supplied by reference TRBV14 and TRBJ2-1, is EAGVTQFPSHSVIEKGQTVTLRCDPISGHDNLYWYRRVMGKEIKFLLHFVKESKQDESGMPNNRFLAERTGGTYSTLKVQPAELEDSGVYFCASSQRTGGHNEQFFGPGTRLTVL.

The CDR3 loop reads CASSQDRAAHGNQPQHF. In DNA, the CDR3 is TGCGCCAGCAGCCAAGATAGGGCTGCCCATGGCAATCAGCCCCAGCATTTT. The rearrangement links TRBV4-1 to TRBJ1-5; no reliable D call. Trimming left V 0 bases short and J 2 bases short, with 14 bases between. The CDR3 consists of 17 residues. CDR1 MGHRA and CDR2 YSYEKL come from the germline V gene.

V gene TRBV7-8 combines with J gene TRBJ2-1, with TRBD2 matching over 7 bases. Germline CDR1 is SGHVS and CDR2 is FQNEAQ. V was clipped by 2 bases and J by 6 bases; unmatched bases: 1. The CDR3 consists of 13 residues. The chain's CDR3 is CASSLRLANEQFF. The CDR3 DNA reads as TGTGCCAGCAGCTTACGACTAGCCAATGAGCAGTTCTTC.

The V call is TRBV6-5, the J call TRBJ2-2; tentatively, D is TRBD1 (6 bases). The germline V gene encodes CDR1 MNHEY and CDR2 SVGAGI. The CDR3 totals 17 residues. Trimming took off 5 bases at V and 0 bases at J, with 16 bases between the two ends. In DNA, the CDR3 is TGTGCCAGCAGTCGGAGCCCCGGGACAACGAACACCGGGGAGCTGTTTTTT. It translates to CASSRSPGTTNTGELFF.

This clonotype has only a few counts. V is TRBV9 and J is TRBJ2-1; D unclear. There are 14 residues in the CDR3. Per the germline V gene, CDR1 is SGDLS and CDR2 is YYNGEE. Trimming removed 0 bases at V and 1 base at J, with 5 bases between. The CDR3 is CASSVVESYNEQFF. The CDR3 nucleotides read TGTGCCAGCAGCGTAGTTGAGTCCTACAATGAGCAGTTCTTC.

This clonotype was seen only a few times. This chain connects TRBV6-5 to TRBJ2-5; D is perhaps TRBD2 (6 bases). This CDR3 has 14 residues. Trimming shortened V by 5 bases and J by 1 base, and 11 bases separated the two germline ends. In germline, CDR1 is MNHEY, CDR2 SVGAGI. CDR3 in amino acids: CASSAGLSQETQYF. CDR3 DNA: TGTGCCAGCAGTGCGGGACTCTCCCAAGAGACCCAGTACTTC.

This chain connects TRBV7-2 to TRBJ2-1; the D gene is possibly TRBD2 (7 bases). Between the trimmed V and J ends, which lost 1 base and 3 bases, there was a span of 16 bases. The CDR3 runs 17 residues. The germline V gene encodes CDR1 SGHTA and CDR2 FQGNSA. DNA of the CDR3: TGTGCCAGCAGCTTAGTCAGTGGGGGGGCTTTCTACAATGAGCAGTTCTTC. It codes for CASSLVSGGAFYNEQFF.

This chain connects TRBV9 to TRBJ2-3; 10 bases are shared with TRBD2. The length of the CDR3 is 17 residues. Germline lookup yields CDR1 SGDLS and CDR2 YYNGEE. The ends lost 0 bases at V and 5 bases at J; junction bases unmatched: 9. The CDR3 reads CASSVGAASGSGDTQYF. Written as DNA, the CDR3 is TGTGCCAGCAGCGTAGGCGCAGCTAGCGGGAGCGGAGATACGCAGTATTTT.

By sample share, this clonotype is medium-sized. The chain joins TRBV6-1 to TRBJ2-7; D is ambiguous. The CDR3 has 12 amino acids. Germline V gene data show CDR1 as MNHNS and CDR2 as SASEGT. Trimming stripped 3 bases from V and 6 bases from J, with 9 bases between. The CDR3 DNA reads TGTGCCAGCAGTGACCGGCGTTCCGAGCAGTACTTC. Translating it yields CASSDRRSEQYF.

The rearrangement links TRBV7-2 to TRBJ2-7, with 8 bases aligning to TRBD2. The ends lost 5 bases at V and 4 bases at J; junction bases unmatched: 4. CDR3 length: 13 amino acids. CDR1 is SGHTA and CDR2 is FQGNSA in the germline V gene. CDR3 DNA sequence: TGTGCCAGCAGCGAAACTAGCGGTTACGAGCAGTACTTC. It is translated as CASSETSGYEQYF.

The CDR3 DNA sequence: TGTGCCAGCAGGACCGGGACTAGGGGGAACAATGAGCAGTTCTTC. This gives the protein CASRTGTRGNNEQFF. The V and J genes are TRBV6-5 and TRBJ2-1, with 8 bases that match TRBD2. The CDR3 extends over 15 amino acids. The V gene's germline CDR1 is MNHEY and CDR2 SVGAGI. Germline trimming cut 6 bases from V and 5 bases from J; bases unmatched to any gene: 9.